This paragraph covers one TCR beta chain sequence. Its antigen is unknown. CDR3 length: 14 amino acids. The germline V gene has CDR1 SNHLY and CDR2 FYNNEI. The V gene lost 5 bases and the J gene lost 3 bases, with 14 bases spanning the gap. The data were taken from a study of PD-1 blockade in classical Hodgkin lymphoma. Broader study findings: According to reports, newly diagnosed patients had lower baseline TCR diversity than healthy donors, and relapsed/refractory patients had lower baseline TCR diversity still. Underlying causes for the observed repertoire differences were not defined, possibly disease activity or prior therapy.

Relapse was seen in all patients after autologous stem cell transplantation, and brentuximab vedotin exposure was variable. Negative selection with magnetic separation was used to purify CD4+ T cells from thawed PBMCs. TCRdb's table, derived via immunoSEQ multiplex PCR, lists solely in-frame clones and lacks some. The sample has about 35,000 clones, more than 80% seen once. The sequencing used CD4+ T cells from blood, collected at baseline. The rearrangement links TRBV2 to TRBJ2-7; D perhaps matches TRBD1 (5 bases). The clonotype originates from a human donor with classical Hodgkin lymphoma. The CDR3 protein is CASSLGRVGYEQYF. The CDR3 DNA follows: TGTGCCAGCAGTCTTGGCAGGGTGGGCTACGAGCAGTACTTC.